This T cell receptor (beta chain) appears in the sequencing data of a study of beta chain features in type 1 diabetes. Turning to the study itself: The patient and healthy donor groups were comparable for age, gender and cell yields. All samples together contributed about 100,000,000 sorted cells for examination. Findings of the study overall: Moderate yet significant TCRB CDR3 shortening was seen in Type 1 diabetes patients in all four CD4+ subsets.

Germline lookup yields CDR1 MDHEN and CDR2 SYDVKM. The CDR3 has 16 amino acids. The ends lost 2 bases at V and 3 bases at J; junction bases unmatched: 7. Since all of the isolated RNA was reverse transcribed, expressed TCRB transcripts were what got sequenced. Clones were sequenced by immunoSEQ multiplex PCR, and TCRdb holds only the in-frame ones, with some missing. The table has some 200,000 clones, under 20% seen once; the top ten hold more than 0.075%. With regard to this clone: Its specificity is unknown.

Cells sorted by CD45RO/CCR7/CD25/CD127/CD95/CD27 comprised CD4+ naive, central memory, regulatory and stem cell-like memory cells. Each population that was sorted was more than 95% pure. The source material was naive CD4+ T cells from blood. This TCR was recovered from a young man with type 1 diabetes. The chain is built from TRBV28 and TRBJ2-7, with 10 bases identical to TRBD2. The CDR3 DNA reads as TGTGCCAGCAGTTTACCATTAGCGGGAGGTTACTACGAGCAGTACTTC. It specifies CASSLPLAGGYYEQYF.